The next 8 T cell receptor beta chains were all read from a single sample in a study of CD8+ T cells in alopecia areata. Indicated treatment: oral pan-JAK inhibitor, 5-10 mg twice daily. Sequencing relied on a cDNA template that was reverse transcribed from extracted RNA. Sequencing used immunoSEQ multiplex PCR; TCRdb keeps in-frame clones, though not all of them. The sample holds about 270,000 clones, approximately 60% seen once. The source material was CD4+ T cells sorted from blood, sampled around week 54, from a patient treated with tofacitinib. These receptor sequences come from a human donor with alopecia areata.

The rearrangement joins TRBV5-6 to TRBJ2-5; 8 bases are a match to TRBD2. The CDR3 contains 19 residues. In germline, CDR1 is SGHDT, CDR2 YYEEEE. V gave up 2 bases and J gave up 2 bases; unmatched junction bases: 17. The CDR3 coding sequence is TGTGCCAGCAGCTTAACCTCCGGCCCAGCGGGGGACGAACAAGAGACCCAGTACTTC. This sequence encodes CASSLTSGPAGDEQETQYF. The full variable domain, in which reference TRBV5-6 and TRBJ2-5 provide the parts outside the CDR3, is DAGVTQSPTHLIKTRGQQVTLRCSPKSGHDTVSWYQQALGQGPQFIFQYYEEEERQRGNFPDRFSGHQFPNYSSELNVNALLLGDSALYLCASSLTSGPAGDEQETQYFGPGTRLLVL.

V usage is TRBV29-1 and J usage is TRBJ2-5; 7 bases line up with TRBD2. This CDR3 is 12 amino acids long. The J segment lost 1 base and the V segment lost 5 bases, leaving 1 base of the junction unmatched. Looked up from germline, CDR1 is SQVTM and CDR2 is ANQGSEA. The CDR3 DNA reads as TGCAGCGTTCGGGGGGTCCAAGAGACCCAGTACTTC. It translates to CSVRGVQETQYF.

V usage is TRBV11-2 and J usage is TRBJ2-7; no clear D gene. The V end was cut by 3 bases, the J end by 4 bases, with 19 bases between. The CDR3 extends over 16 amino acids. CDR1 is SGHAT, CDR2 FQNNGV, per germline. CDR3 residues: CASSFADGRRPYEQYF. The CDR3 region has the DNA TGTGCCAGCAGCTTCGCCGACGGACGCCGGCCTTACGAGCAGTACTTC.

In DNA, the CDR3 is TGTGCCAGCAGCCAAGATCGAAGCGGGGGATTAAACAATGAGCAGTTCTTC. Translated, it gives CASSQDRSGGLNNEQFF. V usage is TRBV14 and J usage is TRBJ2-1; 8 nucleotides agree with TRBD2. The germline gives CDR1 SGHDN, CDR2 FVKESK. This CDR3 spans 17 amino acids. The ends lost 0 bases at V and 5 bases at J; junction bases unmatched: 9.

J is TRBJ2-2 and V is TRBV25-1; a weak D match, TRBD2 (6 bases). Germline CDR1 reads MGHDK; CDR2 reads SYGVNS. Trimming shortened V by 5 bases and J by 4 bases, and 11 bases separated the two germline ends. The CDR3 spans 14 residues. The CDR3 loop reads CASSLASVTGELFF. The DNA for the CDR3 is TGTGCCAGCAGTCTGGCTAGCGTCACCGGGGAGCTGTTTTTT.

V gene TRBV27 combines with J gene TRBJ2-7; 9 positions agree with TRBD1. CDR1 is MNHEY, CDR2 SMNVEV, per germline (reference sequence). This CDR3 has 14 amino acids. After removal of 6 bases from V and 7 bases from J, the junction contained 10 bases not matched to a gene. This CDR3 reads CASSKRGQGEEQYF. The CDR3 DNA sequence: TGTGCCAGCAGCAAAAGGGGACAGGGTGAAGAGCAGTACTTC.

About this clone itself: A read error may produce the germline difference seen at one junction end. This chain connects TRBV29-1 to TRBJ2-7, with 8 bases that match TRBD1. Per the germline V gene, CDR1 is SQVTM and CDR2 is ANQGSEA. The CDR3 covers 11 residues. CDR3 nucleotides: TGCAGCGTCCGGACAGGGAACAGCGCGCGTTTC. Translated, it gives CSVRTGNSARF.

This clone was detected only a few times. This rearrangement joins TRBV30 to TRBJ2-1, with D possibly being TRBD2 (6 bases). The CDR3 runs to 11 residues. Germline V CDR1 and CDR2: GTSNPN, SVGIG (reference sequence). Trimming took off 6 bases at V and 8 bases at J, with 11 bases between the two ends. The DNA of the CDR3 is TGTGCCTGCTCGGGGGTCCATGAGCAGTTCTTC. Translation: CACSGVHEQFF.